These 7 T cell receptor beta chains were all obtained from the same sample, sequenced in a study of blood T cell repertoires in COVID-19. Generated by immunoSEQ multiplex PCR, the TCRdb table keeps only in-frame clones and is missing some. The profile shows hundreds of thousands of clones, almost 85% of them singletons. The sequenced sample was peripheral blood. The origin of the receptors is a man aged 50 to 59 with active or convalescent COVID-19.

The V gene is TRBV15, the J gene TRBJ2-7; perhaps TRBD1 as D (5 bases). This CDR3 comprises 17 residues. V lost 0 bases and J 3 bases, leaving 18 bases between the germline ends. Germline lookup yields CDR1 LNHNV and CDR2 YYDKDF (reference sequence). The CDR3 sequence: CATSRESAGQGFYEQYF. The DNA of the CDR3 is TGTGCCACCAGCAGAGAATCAGCCGGGCAGGGCTTCTACGAGCAGTACTTC.

The gene calls are TRBV24-1 and TRBJ1-1; 8 nucleotides agree with TRBD1. The CDR3 spans 15 residues. Losses at the gene ends were 3 bases for V and 3 bases for J; bases not matched to a gene: 5. Germline CDR1 reads KGHDR; CDR2 reads SFDVKD. In DNA, the CDR3 is TGTGCCACCAGTGATCCCACAGGGGGTGACACTGAAGCTTTCTTT. The encoded protein is CATSDPTGGDTEAFF.

This chain links TRBV12-3 or TRBV12-4 with TRBJ2-7; 12 bases map to TRBD1. There are 13 residues in the CDR3. The J segment lost 7 bases and the V segment lost 8 bases, leaving 6 bases of the junction unmatched. The CDR3 DNA reads TGTGCCAGCGCACGGGACAGGGGGCGGGAGCAGTACTTC. Residues: CASARDRGREQYF.

This sequence joins TRBV5-1 and TRBJ1-1, with D perhaps matching TRBD1 (5 bases). This CDR3 region has 14 residues. Trimming stripped 4 bases from V and 3 bases from J, with 13 bases between. CDR1 is SGHRS, CDR2 YFSETQ, per germline. The chain's CDR3 is CASSGSRAYTEAFF. CDR3 in DNA: TGCGCCAGCAGCGGCTCCAGGGCCTACACTGAAGCTTTCTTT.

CDR3 amino acids: CASSTTGTTYEQYF. The CDR3 region has the DNA TGTGCCAGTAGTACGACCGGGACTACCTACGAGCAGTACTTC. The V and J genes are TRBV19 and TRBJ2-7; 7 nucleotides agree with TRBD2. This CDR3 has 14 amino acids. Germline values: CDR1 LNHDA, CDR2 SQIVND (reference sequence). Trimming took 4 bases from V and 2 from J; bases not matched to a gene: 5.

The rearrangement uses TRBV18 and TRBJ1-1; D perhaps matches TRBD1 (5 bases). CDR3 size: 15 residues. Germline CDR1 reads KGHSH; CDR2 reads LQKENI. Trimming left V 4 bases short and J 0 bases short, with 12 bases between. The CDR3 nucleotides are TGTGCCAGCTCACTGATGGACACCTTGAACACTGAAGCTTTCTTT. Encoded protein: CASSLMDTLNTEAFF.

V usage is TRBV6-1 and J usage is TRBJ2-1; the D gene is possibly TRBD2 (5 bases). Germline V gene lookup returns CDR1 MNHNS and CDR2 SASEGT. This CDR3 contains 14 residues. V was trimmed by 3 bases and J by 6 bases, leaving 12 bases between them. DNA of the CDR3: TGTGCCAGCAGTGACAGGCCGCGGGTCAATGAGCAGTTCTTC. Translation: CASSDRPRVNEQFF.